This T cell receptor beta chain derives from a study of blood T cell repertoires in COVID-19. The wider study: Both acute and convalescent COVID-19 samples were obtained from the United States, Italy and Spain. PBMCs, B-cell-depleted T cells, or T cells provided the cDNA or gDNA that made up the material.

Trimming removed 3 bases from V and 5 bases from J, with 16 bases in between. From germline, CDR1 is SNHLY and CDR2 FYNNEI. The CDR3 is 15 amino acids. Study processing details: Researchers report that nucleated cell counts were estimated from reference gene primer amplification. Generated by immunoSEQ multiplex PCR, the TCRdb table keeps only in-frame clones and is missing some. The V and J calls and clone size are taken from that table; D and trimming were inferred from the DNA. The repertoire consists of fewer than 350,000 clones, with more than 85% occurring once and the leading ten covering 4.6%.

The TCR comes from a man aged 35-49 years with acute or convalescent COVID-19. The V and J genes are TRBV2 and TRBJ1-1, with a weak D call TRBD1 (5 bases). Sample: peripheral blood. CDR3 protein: CASSEWMGQATEAFF. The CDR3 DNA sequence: TGTGCCAGCAGTGAGTGGATGGGGCAAGCAACTGAAGCTTTCTTT.